The clone carrying this T cell receptor beta chain has only a few counts. As yet, its antigen is unknown. The sample comes from a study of shared clonotypes between healthy human individuals. Study summary: Researchers assigned three CD4 naive, three CD4 memory, two CD8 naive and one CD8 memory plate to each donor. Study findings and constraints: Larger richness was generally estimated for naive than memory subsets.

The material for each subset, its genomic DNA, was split evenly across several immunoSEQ plates. TCRdb's copy holds only in-frame clones and misses some; the assay was immunoSEQ multiplex PCR. The sample contains about 680,000 clones, roughly 70% of which appear only once. The germline CDR1 and CDR2 sequences are SGHVS and FQNEAQ. The V and J ends lost 1 base and 3 bases, in that order; junction bases with no gene match: 8. The CDR3 is 16 amino acids. The clonotype originates from a woman aged 25 to 39 in good health. Sequencing input: memory CD4+ T cells sorted from blood. Subset in this sample: CD45RA-negative fraction. V is TRBV7-8 and J is TRBJ2-7, with 8 bases matching TRBD2. The CDR3 nucleotides are TGTGCCAGCAGCTTAGGGGGAAACGGGAGGGACTACGAGCAGTACTTC. It is translated as CASSLGGNGRDYEQYF.